The 14 T cell receptor beta chains below come from one sample, sequenced in a study of T-cell memory formation after mild COVID-19. TCRdb processed the 5' RACE reads anew with MiXCR; each CDR3 protein has one entry. The profile shows hundreds of thousands of distinct CDR3 sequences, under 30% of them singletons. The sequenced sample consisted of PBMCs or a T cell subset sorted from them (not recorded which). These receptors originate from an adult woman who had mild COVID-19 (a few samples of this study predate the infection). Cell type and time point are not known.

This clonotype was seen a few times. CDR3 nucleotides: TGCAGCGTTGACGAGGGGGCGGCGGAGACCCAGTACTTC. Its translation is CSVDEGAAETQYF. This sequence joins TRBV29-1 and TRBJ2-5, with 7 bases fitting TRBD1. CDR1 is SQVTM and CDR2 is ANQGSEA in the germline V gene. The CDR3 consists of 13 residues. V lost 3 bases to trimming and J lost 5 bases; unmatched junction nucleotides: 6.

V usage is TRBV4-2 and J usage is TRBJ2-1; tentative D call: TRBD1 (5 bases). The V end was cut by 1 base, the J end by 5 bases, with 12 bases between. The CDR3 is made up of 15 amino acids. Germline CDR1 reads LGHNA; CDR2 reads YNFKEQ. The DNA for the CDR3 is TGTGCCAGCAGCCAAGGAACTCAGGGCCACAATGAGCAGTTCTTC. This codes for CASSQGTQGHNEQFF.

This clonotype was counted a few times. V is TRBV6-1 and J is TRBJ2-5; the D is unclear. Germline assignment: CDR1 MNHNS and CDR2 SASEGT. CDR3 length: 14 residues. The V end lost 7 bases, the J end lost 5 bases, and 17 bases lay between the germline ends. In DNA form, the CDR3 reads TGTGCCAGCACTCCCAGGATAGGTTCGGAGACCCAGTACTTC. It is translated as CASTPRIGSETQYF.

This clonotype was counted only a few times. J is TRBJ2-7 and V is TRBV29-1; possible D gene TRBD1, 5 bases. CDR1 and CDR2 (germline): SQVTM, ANQGSEA. The CDR3 length is 14 residues. The V end lost 4 bases, the J end lost 3 bases, and 16 bases lay between the germline ends. The CDR3 bases are TGCAGCGTTGTGGGCAGGGAAAATCACTACGAGCAGTACTTC. It translates to CSVVGRENHYEQYF.

The chain couples TRBV7-6 to TRBJ2-1; D is ambiguous. The CDR3 consists of 13 residues. The V end lost 1 base, the J end lost 12 bases, and 13 bases lay between the germline ends. Germline assignment: CDR1 SGHVS and CDR2 FNYEAQ. CDR3 residues: CASSLGVVQGQFF. CDR3 DNA sequence: TGTGCCAGCAGCTTAGGGGTAGTACAAGGGCAGTTCTTC.

The J gene is TRBJ1-1, the V gene TRBV6-5; D possibly corresponds to TRBD1 (6 bases). The germline V gene encodes CDR1 MNHEY and CDR2 SVGAGI. V was clipped by 5 bases and J by 7 bases, with 17 bases between them. The CDR3 is 14 amino acids. CDR3 region: CASSTQTGAIEAFF. The CDR3 coding sequence is TGTGCCAGCAGTACTCAGACAGGAGCCATTGAAGCTTTCTTT.

This chain links TRBV4-1 with TRBJ1-3; D may be TRBD1 (6 bases). V was shortened by 1 base and J by 0 bases, with 16 bases between the two germline ends. The CDR3 loop spans 18 amino acids. Germline V lookup: CDR1 MGHRA, CDR2 YSYEKL. CDR3 amino acids: CASSQVTGLDLSGNTIYF. In DNA, the CDR3 is TGCGCCAGCAGCCAAGTGACAGGTCTCGATCTCTCTGGAAACACCATATATTTT.

This rearrangement joins TRBV9 to TRBJ2-1, with TRBD2 as a possible D gene (6 bases). The CDR3 is made up of 14 amino acids. V lost 1 base and J lost 10, with 15 bases in between. Per the germline V gene, CDR1 is SGDLS and CDR2 is YYNGEE. Here the CDR3 DNA reads TGTGCCAGCAGCGTAAACCTAGCGCGCCCCGAGCAGTTCTTC. It yields the protein CASSVNLARPEQFF.

V is TRBV5-1 and J is TRBJ1-2; D unclear. The V end lost 4 bases, the J end lost 8 bases, and 15 bases lay between the germline ends. CDR3 length equals 13 residues. Germline CDR1 and CDR2: SGHRS and YFSETQ. DNA of the CDR3: TGCGCCAGCAGCACAACGATCTTAGGGGGCTACACCTTC. It yields the protein CASSTTILGGYTF.

This clonotype showed up many times. The chain recombines TRBV5-1 with TRBJ2-7; D uncertain. The CDR3 extends over 15 amino acids. Deletions cut 5 bases from V and 2 bases from J, with 17 bases between. Germline V lookup: CDR1 SGHRS, CDR2 YFSETQ. Here the CDR3 DNA reads TGCGCCAGCAGTTCGAATCCGACACTGACCTACGAGCAGTACTTC. Protein sequence: CASSSNPTLTYEQYF.

This chain uses TRBV12-3 or TRBV12-4 with TRBJ2-3, with TRBD1 identical over 8 bases. V trimming: 6 bases; J trimming: 0 bases; junction bases outside the gene matches: 17. The CDR3 is made up of 19 amino acids. CDR3: CASRWSGGGLKTSTDTQYF. The CDR3 bases are TGTGCCAGCAGATGGTCAGGGGGCGGTTTAAAAACTAGCACAGATACGCAGTATTTT.

In this sample, this clonotype turned up a few times. The J gene is TRBJ2-3, the V gene TRBV5-1; 10 bases line up with TRBD2. The V and J ends lost 0 bases and 0 bases, in that order; junction bases with no gene match: 7. Germline CDR1 and CDR2: SGHRS and YFSETQ. The CDR3 covers 18 residues. The CDR3: CASSLVPSGGSSTDTQYF. CDR3 coding DNA: TGCGCCAGCAGCTTGGTCCCTAGCGGGGGATCTAGCACAGATACGCAGTATTTT.

This clonotype was observed a few times. This chain uses TRBV7-2 with TRBJ2-1, with 7 bases lining up with TRBD2. With 3 bases clipped from V and 5 bases from J, the junction kept 7 bases outside the gene matches. Germline V gene lookup returns CDR1 SGHTA and CDR2 FQGNSA. This CDR3 region has 15 residues. The CDR3 protein is CASSFRRESNNEQFF. DNA of the CDR3: TGTGCCAGCAGCTTTCGGCGGGAGAGTAACAATGAGCAGTTCTTC. The variable domain in full, with the rest retrieved from reference TRBV7-2 and TRBJ2-1, is GAGVSQSPSNKVTEKGKDVELRCDPISGHTALYWYRQSLGQGLEFLIYFQGNSAPDKSGLPSDRFSAERTGGSVSTLTIQRTQQEDSAVYLCASSFRRESNNEQFFGPGTRLTVL.

The chain has TRBV24-1 and TRBJ2-5; the D is unclear. The CDR3 has 15 amino acids. Germline V gives CDR1 KGHDR, CDR2 SFDVKD. With 0 bases removed from V and 3 bases from J, the gap between germline ends came to 10 bases. This CDR3 is CATSDLRPDEETQYF. The CDR3 DNA reads TGTGCCACCAGTGATTTGCGGCCAGACGAAGAGACCCAGTACTTC.